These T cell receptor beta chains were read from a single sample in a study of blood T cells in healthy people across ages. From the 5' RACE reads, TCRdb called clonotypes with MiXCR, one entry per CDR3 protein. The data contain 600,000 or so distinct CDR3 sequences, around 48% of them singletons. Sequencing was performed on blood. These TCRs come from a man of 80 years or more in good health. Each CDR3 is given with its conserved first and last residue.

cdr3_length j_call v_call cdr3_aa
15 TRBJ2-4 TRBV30 CAWSEGNLAKNIQYF
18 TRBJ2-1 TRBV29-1 CSVEVFFSTGGTYNEQFF
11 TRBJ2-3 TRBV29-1 CSVDQTDTQYF
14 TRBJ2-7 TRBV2 CASSGLGFIYEQYF
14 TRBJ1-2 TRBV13 CASSPRGRGGGYTF
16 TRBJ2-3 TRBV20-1 CSASITSGGRLDTQYF
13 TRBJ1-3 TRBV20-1 CSATSRAGNTIYF
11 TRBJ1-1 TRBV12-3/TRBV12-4 CASSFRNEAFF
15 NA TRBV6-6 CASSSGTGRLGTQYF
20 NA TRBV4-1 CASSDTPAPALRGDGETQYF
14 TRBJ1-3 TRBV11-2 CHTGGEPSGNTIYF
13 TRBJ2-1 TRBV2 CASSGEGYNEQFF
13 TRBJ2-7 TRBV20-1 CSARDLGVGEQYF
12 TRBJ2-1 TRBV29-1 CSTGTGSGEQFF
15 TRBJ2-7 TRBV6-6 CASSYSGGASYEQYF